These T cell receptor beta chains were read from a single sample in a study of Tregs in tolerant kidney transplant recipients. Here immunoSEQ multiplex PCR was the method, and the copy in TCRdb shows in-frame clones only, minus some. The sample has 90,000 to 150,000 clones; about 90% are singletons. Sequenced input: CD4+ T cells from blood. The receptors stem from a human donor in good health. CDR3s include the opening cysteine and the closing phenylalanine or tryptophan. Each record gives: clone size, V gene, J gene, D gene, CDR3 protein, CDR3 DNA. The D gene is left open where the match is weak. Rows give clone size only sometimes, using once, few, many, or a class for an expanded clone.

abundance: NA
v_gene: TRBV5-1
j_gene: TRBJ2-1
d_gene: NA
CDR3aa: CASSSTGFEQFF
CDR3nt: TGCGCCAGCAGCTCAACAGGGTTTGAGCAGTTCTTC

abundance: NA
v_gene: TRBV6-5
j_gene: TRBJ2-1
d_gene: TRBD1
CDR3aa: CASSYRDSSYNEQFF
CDR3nt: TGTGCCAGCAGCTACCGGGACAGCTCCTACAATGAGCAGTTCTTC

abundance: NA
v_gene: TRBV5-6
j_gene: TRBJ1-4
d_gene: NA
CDR3aa: CASSPGTDLATNEKLFF
CDR3nt: TGTGCCAGCAGCCCGGGGACGGACCTTGCAACTAATGAAAAACTGTTTTTT

abundance: once
v_gene: TRBV4-1
j_gene: TRBJ2-1
d_gene: TRBD1
CDR3aa: CASSGQPSTYNEQFF
CDR3nt: TGCGCCAGCTCGGGACAGCCGTCTACCTACAATGAGCAGTTCTTC

abundance: NA
v_gene: TRBV18
j_gene: TRBJ1-4
d_gene: NA
CDR3aa: CASSLSAGSLGEKLFF
CDR3nt: TGTGCCAGCTCACTCTCCGCAGGGTCTTTAGGGGAAAAACTGTTTTTT

abundance: NA
v_gene: TRBV30
j_gene: TRBJ2-2
d_gene: TRBD1
CDR3aa: CAWRLGTANTGELFF
CDR3nt: TGTGCCTGGAGACTCGGGACAGCTAACACCGGGGAGCTGTTTTTT

abundance: NA
v_gene: TRBV4-1
j_gene: TRBJ1-3
d_gene: TRBD1
CDR3aa: CASSQGVLLTGPGNTIYF
CDR3nt: TGCGCCAGCAGCCAAGGTGTTCTGTTGACAGGGCCTGGAAACACCATATATTTT

abundance: few
v_gene: TRBV18
j_gene: TRBJ1-6
d_gene: TRBD1
CDR3aa: CASSQGQGWSPLHF
CDR3nt: TGTGCCAGCTCACAGGGACAGGGTTGGTCACCCCTCCACTTT

abundance: NA
v_gene: TRBV5-1
j_gene: TRBJ1-3
d_gene: TRBD1
CDR3aa: CASRLTGISGNTIYF
CDR3nt: TGCGCCAGCAGGTTGACAGGGATCTCTGGAAACACCATATATTTT

abundance: NA
v_gene: TRBV19
j_gene: TRBJ1-2
d_gene: NA
CDR3aa: CASSAQAFYGYTF
CDR3nt: TGTGCCAGTAGCGCCCAGGCATTCTATGGCTACACCTTC